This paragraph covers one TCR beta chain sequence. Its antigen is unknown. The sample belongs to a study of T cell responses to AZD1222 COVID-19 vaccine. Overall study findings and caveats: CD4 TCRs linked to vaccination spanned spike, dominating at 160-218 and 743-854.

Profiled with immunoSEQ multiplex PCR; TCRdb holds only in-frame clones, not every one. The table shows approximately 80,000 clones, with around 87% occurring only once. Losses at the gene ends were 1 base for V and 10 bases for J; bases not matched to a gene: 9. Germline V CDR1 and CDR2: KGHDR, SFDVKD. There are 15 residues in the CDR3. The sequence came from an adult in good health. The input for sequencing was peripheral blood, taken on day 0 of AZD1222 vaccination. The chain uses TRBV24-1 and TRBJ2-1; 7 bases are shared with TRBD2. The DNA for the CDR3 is TGTGCCACCAGTGATTTTTTTAGGGACTACGAGGAGCAGTTCTTC. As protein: CATSDFFRDYEEQFF.